The present T cell receptor (beta chain) was sequenced within a study of lung T cells in sarcoidosis with Löfgren's syndrome. Study-level information: Löfgren's syndrome patients were the main repertoire analysis focus.

This CDR3 comprises 11 residues. V was clipped by 5 bases and J by 6 bases, with 10 bases between them. Germline V gives CDR1 SQVTM, CDR2 ANQGSEA. Comment on this clonotype: What it binds is unknown.

Notes on the study in general: Multiple Löfgren's syndrome patients reportedly shared TRAV12-1 and TRBV2 CDR3 motifs, suggesting public CD4+ TCRs. The most expanded V genes in Löfgren's patients were reportedly TRAV12-1 and TRBV2. TRAV12-1 preferentially paired with TRBV2, with homologous CDR3s.

TCRdb passed the reads through MiXCR, listing each CDR3 protein once. The sample shows about 19,000 distinct CDR3 sequences, roughly a fifth of them seen only once. This clonotype originated in a human donor with sarcoidosis (Löfgren's syndrome or another form), or a control subject (not recorded which). The rearrangement joins TRBV29-1 to TRBJ1-2; D is unclear. The source material was CD4+ T cells from bronchoalveolar lavage. CDR3 nucleotides: TGCAGCGTTTCCAGTAGGGATGGCTACACCTTC. This sequence encodes CSVSSRDGYTF.